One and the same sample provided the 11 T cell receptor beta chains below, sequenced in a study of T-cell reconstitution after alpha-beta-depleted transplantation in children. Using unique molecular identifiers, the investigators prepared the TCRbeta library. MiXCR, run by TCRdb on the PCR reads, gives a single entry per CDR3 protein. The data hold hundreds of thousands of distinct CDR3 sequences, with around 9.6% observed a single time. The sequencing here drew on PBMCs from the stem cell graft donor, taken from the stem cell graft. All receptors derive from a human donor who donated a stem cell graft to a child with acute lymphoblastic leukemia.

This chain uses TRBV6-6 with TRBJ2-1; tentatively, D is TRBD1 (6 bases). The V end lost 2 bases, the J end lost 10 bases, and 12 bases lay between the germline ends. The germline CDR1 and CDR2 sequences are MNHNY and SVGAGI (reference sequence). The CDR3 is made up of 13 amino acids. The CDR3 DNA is TGTGCCAGCAGTTACCCCCAGGGGACGGAGCAGTTCTTC. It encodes CASSYPQGTEQFF.

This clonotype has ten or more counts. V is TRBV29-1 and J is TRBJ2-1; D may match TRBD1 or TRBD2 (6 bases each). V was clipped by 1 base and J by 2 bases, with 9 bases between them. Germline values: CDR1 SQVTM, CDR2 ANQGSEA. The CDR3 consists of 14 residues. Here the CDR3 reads CSVEAGATYNEQFF. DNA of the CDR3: TGCAGCGTTGAAGCGGGGGCTACCTACAATGAGCAGTTCTTC.

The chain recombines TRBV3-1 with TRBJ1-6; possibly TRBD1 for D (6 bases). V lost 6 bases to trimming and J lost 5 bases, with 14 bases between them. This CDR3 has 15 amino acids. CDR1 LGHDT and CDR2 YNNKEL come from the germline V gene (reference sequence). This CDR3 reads CASRARGGDNSPLHF. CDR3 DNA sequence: TGTGCCAGCAGGGCCCGAGGGGGAGATAATTCACCCCTCCACTTT.

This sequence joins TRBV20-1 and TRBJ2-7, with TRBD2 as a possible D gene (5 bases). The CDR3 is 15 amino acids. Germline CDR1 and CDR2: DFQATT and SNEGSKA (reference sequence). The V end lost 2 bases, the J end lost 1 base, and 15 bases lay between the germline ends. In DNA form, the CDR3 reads TGCAGTGCTAGATGGATCGCGGGCAATTCCTACGAGCAGTACTTC. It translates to CSARWIAGNSYEQYF.

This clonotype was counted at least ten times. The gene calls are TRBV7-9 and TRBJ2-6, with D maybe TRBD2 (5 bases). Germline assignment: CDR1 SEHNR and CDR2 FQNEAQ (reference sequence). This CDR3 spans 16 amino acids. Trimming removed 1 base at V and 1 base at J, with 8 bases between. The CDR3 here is CASSLGEHSGANVLTF. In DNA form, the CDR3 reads TGTGCCAGCAGCTTAGGGGAGCATTCTGGGGCCAACGTCCTGACTTTC.

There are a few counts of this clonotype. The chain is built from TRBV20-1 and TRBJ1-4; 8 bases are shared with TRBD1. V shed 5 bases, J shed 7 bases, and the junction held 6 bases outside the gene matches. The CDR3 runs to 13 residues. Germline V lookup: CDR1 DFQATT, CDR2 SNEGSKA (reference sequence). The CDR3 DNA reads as TGCAGTGCTCTAGACAGGGGTGGTGAAAAACTGTTTTTT. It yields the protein CSALDRGGEKLFF.

CDR3 region: CASSLGLGAGGANVLTF. As DNA, the CDR3 is TGTGCCAGCAGTTTAGGGTTGGGGGCGGGTGGGGCCAACGTCCTGACTTTC. The V gene is TRBV12-3 or TRBV12-4, the J gene TRBJ2-6; D is possibly TRBD1 (6 bases). The CDR3 has 17 amino acids. V dropped 1 base and J dropped 3 bases, with 13 bases sitting between them.

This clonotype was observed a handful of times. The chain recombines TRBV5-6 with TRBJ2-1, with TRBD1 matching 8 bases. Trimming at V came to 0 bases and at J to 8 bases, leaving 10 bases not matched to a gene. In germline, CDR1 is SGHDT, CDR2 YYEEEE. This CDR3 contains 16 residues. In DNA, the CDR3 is TGTGCCAGCAGCTTGGATCCGGACAGGGCGAGGGATGAGCAGTTCTTC. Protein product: CASSLDPDRARDEQFF.

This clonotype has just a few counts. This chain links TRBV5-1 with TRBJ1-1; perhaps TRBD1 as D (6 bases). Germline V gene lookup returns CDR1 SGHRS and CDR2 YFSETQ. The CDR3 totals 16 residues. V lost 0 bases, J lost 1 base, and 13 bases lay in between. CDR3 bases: TGCGCCAGCAGCTTGGCAGGGGCAGAGACGAACACTGAAGCTTTCTTT. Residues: CASSLAGAETNTEAFF.

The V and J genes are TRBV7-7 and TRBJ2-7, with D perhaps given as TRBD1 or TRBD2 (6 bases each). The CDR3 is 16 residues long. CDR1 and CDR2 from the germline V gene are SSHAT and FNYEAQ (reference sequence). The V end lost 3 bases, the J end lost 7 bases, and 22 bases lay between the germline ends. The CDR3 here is CASSFSASGAGGEQYF. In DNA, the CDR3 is TGTGCCAGCAGCTTCAGCGCGTCGGGGGCAGGAGGAGAGCAGTACTTC.

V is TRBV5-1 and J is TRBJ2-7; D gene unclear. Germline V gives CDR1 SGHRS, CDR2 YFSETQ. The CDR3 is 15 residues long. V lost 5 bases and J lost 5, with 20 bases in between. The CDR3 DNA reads TGCGCCAGCAGTATCTCTCATGGGTCTTCGAACGAGCAGTACTTC. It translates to CASSISHGSSNEQYF.